These 19 T cell receptor beta chains originate from one sample sequenced in a study of cytomegalovirus exposure and HLA in healthy donors. Measured with immunoSEQ multiplex PCR; TCRdb has only the in-frame clones, and not every one. The sample lists over 55,000 clones, roughly 90% seen once, with roughly 3% in the top ten. Sequencing input: PBMCs. These receptors were collected from a man aged 18 to 35 in good health and CMV-seronegative.

This clone was picked up many times. The chain joins TRBV5-1 to TRBJ2-7; no definite D call. V was shortened by 0 bases and J by 0 bases, with 10 bases between the two germline ends. The germline V gene has CDR1 SGHRS and CDR2 YFSETQ. This CDR3 comprises 15 residues. Here the CDR3 reads CASSLVPGVSYEQYF. CDR3 DNA: TGCGCCAGCAGCTTGGTTCCAGGCGTCTCCTACGAGCAGTACTTC.

The V gene is TRBV4-2, the J gene TRBJ2-3, with 11 bases aligning to TRBD2. CDR1 LGHNA and CDR2 YNFKEQ come from the germline V gene. The junction had 3 bases not matched to a gene; V was cut back by 0 bases and J by 4 bases. The CDR3 consists of 16 residues. CDR3 DNA sequence: TGTGCCAGCAGCCAAGATAGCGGGAGGGGTGCAGATACGCAGTATTTT. Translating it yields CASSQDSGRGADTQYF.

This chain links TRBV19 with TRBJ2-7, with TRBD2 matching over 7 bases. In germline, CDR1 is LNHDA, CDR2 SQIVND (reference sequence). J lost 2 bases, V lost 1 base, and 8 bases had no gene match. This CDR3 has 16 amino acids. The DNA for the CDR3 is TGTGCCAGTAGTATAGGGGCGGGAGCGGGTCCCTACGAGCAGTACTTC. Amino acid sequence: CASSIGAGAGPYEQYF.

This clone was observed once. The gene calls are TRBV28 and TRBJ1-5; D ambiguous. V was pared by 6 bases and J by 2 bases, with 14 bases between. CDR1 and CDR2 from the germline V gene are MDHEN and SYDVKM. The length of the CDR3 is 15 residues. The CDR3 region is CASRPAGGGNQPQHF. CDR3 coding DNA: TGTGCCAGCAGACCGGCGGGTGGCGGCAATCAGCCCCAGCATTTT. Full variable domain (remainder filled in from reference TRBV28 and TRBJ1-5): DVKVTQSSRYLVKRTGEKVFLECVQDMDHENMFWYRQDPGLGLRLIYFSYDVKMKEKGDIPEGYSVSREKKERFSLILESASTNQTSMYLCASRPAGGGNQPQHFGDGTRLSIL.

The chain has TRBV4-2 and TRBJ2-7; TRBD2 matches 14 bases. With 4 bases clipped from V and 6 bases from J, the junction kept 5 bases outside the gene matches. This CDR3 spans 15 amino acids. Per the germline V gene, CDR1 is LGHNA and CDR2 is YNFKEQ. In DNA, the CDR3 is TGTGCCAGCAGCCCAGGGACTAGCGGGAGTACCGAGCAGTACTTC. Encoded protein: CASSPGTSGSTEQYF.

The chain couples TRBV28 to TRBJ1-5; D remains ambiguous. Trimming pared 5 bases from V and 4 bases from J, leaving 18 bases between. This CDR3 comprises 16 residues. Germline V lookup: CDR1 MDHEN, CDR2 SYDVKM. CDR3 sequence reads: CASSPRMSSQNQPQHF. In DNA, the CDR3 is TGTGCCAGCAGTCCGAGGATGAGCAGCCAAAATCAGCCCCAGCATTTT. The variable domain in full, completed from reference TRBV28 and TRBJ1-5, reads DVKVTQSSRYLVKRTGEKVFLECVQDMDHENMFWYRQDPGLGLRLIYFSYDVKMKEKGDIPEGYSVSREKKERFSLILESASTNQTSMYLCASSPRMSSQNQPQHFGDGTRLSIL.

The chain couples TRBV6-5 to TRBJ2-1, with 11 bases aligning to TRBD2. The CDR3 is 15 amino acids. The V gene end was trimmed by 6 bases and the J gene end by 10 bases; junction bases not matched to a gene: 11. CDR1 is MNHEY, CDR2 SVGAGI, per germline. CDR3 sequence (DNA): TGTGCCAGCAGCCCGGGACTAGCGGCTTCGCGGGAGCAGTTCTTC. This sequence encodes CASSPGLAASREQFF.

The rearrangement uses TRBV30 and TRBJ1-5; D not resolved. CDR3 length equals 13 residues. With 0 bases removed from V and 7 bases from J, the gap between germline ends came to 10 bases. Germline V lookup: CDR1 GTSNPN, CDR2 SVGIG (reference sequence). The CDR3 coding sequence is TGTGCCTGGAGTGTAGTATCGGGGCAGCCCCAGCATTTT. Translating gives CAWSVVSGQPQHF.

The CDR3 protein is CASSLSGTDKKGCIKKGLYNEQFF. The CDR3 DNA reads TGTGCCAGCAGCTTGTCCGGGACAGATAAAAAAGGGTGTATAAAAAAAGGCTTATACAATGAGCAGTTCTTC. This chain links TRBV13 with TRBJ2-1; 7 bases map to TRBD1. Germline CDR1 PRHDT, CDR2 FYEKMQ (reference sequence). The V and J ends lost 3 bases and 4 bases, in that order; junction bases with no gene match: 33. The CDR3 spans 24 residues.

The genes are TRBV6-1 and TRBJ2-2, with 7 bases aligning to TRBD2. The CDR3 has 15 residues. Germline CDR1 and CDR2: MNHNS and SASEGT. V trimming: 4 bases; J trimming: 1 base; junction bases outside the gene matches: 3. In DNA, the CDR3 is TGTGCCAGCAGTGTTAGCGGGCAGAACACCGGGGAGCTGTTTTTT. It specifies CASSVSGQNTGELFF.

The chain carries TRBV2 and TRBJ2-7; D gene ambiguous. Germline V gene lookup returns CDR1 SNHLY and CDR2 FYNNEI. The CDR3 has 15 amino acids. V lost 2 bases to trimming and J lost 2 bases, with 13 bases between them. The CDR3 nucleotides read TGTGCCAGCAGTGAATCGCAGTCTCAAGCCTACGAGCAGTACTTC. Protein sequence: CASSESQSQAYEQYF.

This rearrangement joins TRBV5-4 to TRBJ2-5, with TRBD2 as a possible D gene (5 bases). CDR3 length: 14 amino acids. The ends were cut back, 0 bases at V and 5 bases at J, with 11 bases in the middle. Germline V gene data show CDR1 as SGHNT and CDR2 as YYREEE (reference sequence). The CDR3 DNA reads as TGTGCCAGCAGCTTGGTCGGGGAATTGGAGACCCAGTACTTC. This encodes CASSLVGELETQYF.

J is TRBJ2-7 and V is TRBV27, with D possibly TRBD2 on 5 matching bases. Germline assignment: CDR1 MNHEY and CDR2 SMNVEV (reference sequence). Trimming stripped 2 bases from V and 0 bases from J, with 8 bases between. The CDR3 sequence is 14 residues long. The CDR3 is CASSLSGRSYEQYF. The CDR3 DNA reads TGTGCCAGCAGTTTAAGCGGTCGCTCCTACGAGCAGTACTTC.

The rearrangement joins TRBV19 to TRBJ1-5; TRBD1 matches 7 bases. The V and J ends lost 9 bases and 1 base, in that order; junction bases with no gene match: 6. The CDR3 totals 14 residues. Germline V lookup: CDR1 LNHDA, CDR2 SQIVND (reference sequence). The CDR3 loop is CASNNRGSNQPQHF. CDR3 nucleotide sequence: TGTGCCAGCAACAACAGGGGAAGCAATCAGCCCCAGCATTTT.

The chain couples TRBV27 to TRBJ2-7; the match to TRBD2 covers 12 bases. With 6 bases clipped from V and 1 base from J, the junction kept 10 bases outside the gene matches. From germline, CDR1 is MNHEY and CDR2 SMNVEV (reference sequence). The CDR3 length is 17 residues. CDR3 in DNA: TGTGCCAGCAGCAAACCCGCCGGACTAGCGGGATCCTACGAGCAGTACTTC. As protein: CASSKPAGLAGSYEQYF.

The chain combines TRBV11-2 with TRBJ1-2, with no clear D. CDR1 and CDR2 (germline): SGHAT, FQNNGV. The CDR3 is 12 residues long. Trimming took off 5 bases at V and 4 bases at J, with 8 bases between the two ends. The CDR3 DNA reads TGTGCCAGCAGCACCAGAAGCTATGGCTACACCTTC. This sequence encodes CASSTRSYGYTF. Looking up the rest from reference TRBV11-2 and TRBJ1-2 gives the full variable domain: EAGVAQSPRYKIIEKRQSVAFWCNPISGHATLYWYQQILGQGPKLLIQFQNNGVVDDSQLPKDRFSAERLKGVDSTLKIQPAKLEDSAVYLCASSTRSYGYTFGSGTRLTVV.

This clone appeared a single time. The rearrangement links TRBV5-4 to TRBJ2-1; 10 nucleotides agree with TRBD2. Germline V gene lookup returns CDR1 SGHNT and CDR2 YYREEE (reference sequence). This CDR3 has 18 residues. V was clipped by 0 bases and J by 7 bases; unmatched bases: 13. The CDR3 nucleotides are TGTGCCAGCAGCTTGGGGTCTAGCGGGAGAATTGGTTATAATGAGCAGTTCTTC. Its protein is CASSLGSSGRIGYNEQFF.

The chain has TRBV6-5 and TRBJ1-1; 7 bases are shared with TRBD1. Germline V lookup: CDR1 MNHEY, CDR2 SVGAGI. J gave up 1 base and V 7 bases, and 9 bases lay outside the gene matches. The CDR3 consists of 15 residues. The CDR3 protein is CASIRNRGENTEAFF. CDR3 DNA: TGTGCCAGCATCCGAAACAGGGGAGAGAACACTGAAGCTTTCTTT.

V and J are TRBV6-5 and TRBJ2-1; TRBD2 matches at 13 bases. V trimming: 6 bases; J trimming: 8 bases; junction bases outside the gene matches: 7. The CDR3 runs 15 residues. Germline values: CDR1 MNHEY, CDR2 SVGAGI. CDR3 in amino acids: CASRSLAGGTDEQFF. For the CDR3, the DNA is TGTGCCAGCAGATCACTAGCGGGGGGGACGGATGAGCAGTTCTTC.